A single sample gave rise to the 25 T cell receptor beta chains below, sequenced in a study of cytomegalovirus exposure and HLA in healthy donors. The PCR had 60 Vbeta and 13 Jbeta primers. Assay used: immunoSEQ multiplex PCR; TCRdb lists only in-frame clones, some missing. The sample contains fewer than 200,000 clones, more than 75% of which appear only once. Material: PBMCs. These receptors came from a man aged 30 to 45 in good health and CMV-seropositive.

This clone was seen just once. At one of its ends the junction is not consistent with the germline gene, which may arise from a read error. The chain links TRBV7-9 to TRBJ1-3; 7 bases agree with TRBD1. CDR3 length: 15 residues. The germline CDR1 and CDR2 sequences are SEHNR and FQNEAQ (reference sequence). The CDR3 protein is CSSTHPTGTGNTIYF. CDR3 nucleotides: TGTTCCAGCACCCACCCGACAGGGACTGGAAACACCATATATTTT.

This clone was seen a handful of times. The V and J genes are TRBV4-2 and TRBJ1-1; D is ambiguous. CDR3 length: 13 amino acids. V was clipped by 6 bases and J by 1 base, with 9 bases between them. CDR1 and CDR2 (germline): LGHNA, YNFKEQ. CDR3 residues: CASRTEENTEAFF. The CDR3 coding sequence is TGTGCCAGCAGGACGGAGGAGAACACTGAAGCTTTCTTT.

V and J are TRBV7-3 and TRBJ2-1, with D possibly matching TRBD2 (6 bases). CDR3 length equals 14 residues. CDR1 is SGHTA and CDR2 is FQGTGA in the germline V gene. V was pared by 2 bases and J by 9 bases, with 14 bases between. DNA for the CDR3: TGTGCCAGCAGCTTATCGGGGGTGGGTAGTGAGCAGTTCTTC. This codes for CASSLSGVGSEQFF.

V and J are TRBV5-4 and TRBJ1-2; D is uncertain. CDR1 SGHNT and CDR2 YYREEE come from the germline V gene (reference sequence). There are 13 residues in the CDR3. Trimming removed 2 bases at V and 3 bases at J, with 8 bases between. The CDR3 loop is CASSFMADYGYTF. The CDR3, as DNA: TGTGCCAGCAGCTTCATGGCAGACTATGGCTACACCTTC.

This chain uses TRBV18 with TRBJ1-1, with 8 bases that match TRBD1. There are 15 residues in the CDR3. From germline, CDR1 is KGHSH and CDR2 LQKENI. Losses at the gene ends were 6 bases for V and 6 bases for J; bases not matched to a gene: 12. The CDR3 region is CASSRRDRMPPEAFF. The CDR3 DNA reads TGTGCCAGCTCCCGAAGGGACAGGATGCCTCCTGAAGCTTTCTTT.

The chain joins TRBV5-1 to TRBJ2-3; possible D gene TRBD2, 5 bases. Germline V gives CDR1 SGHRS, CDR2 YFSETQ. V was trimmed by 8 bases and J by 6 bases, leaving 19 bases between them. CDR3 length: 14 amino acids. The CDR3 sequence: CASAPGSGGDTQYF. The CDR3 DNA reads TGCGCCAGTGCCCCGGGGAGCGGTGGGGATACGCAGTATTTT.

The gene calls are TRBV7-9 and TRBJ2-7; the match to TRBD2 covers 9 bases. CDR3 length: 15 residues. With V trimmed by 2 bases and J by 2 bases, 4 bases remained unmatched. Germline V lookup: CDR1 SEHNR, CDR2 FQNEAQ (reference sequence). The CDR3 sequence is CASSLRLADTYEQYF. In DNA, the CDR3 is TGTGCCAGCAGCTTACGACTAGCGGATACCTACGAGCAGTACTTC.

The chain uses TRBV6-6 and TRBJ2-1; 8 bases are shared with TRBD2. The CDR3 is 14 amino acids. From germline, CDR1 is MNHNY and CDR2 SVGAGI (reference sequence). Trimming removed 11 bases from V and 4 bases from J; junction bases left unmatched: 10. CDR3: CAGSSGSPYNEQFF. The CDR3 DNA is TGTGCCGGGTCAAGCGGGAGCCCTTACAATGAGCAGTTCTTC.

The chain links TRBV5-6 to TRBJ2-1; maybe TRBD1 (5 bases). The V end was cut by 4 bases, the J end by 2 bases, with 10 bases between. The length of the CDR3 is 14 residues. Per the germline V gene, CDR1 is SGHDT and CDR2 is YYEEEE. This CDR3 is CASSPRTPYNEQFF. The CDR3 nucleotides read TGTGCCAGCAGCCCCCGGACACCCTACAATGAGCAGTTCTTC.

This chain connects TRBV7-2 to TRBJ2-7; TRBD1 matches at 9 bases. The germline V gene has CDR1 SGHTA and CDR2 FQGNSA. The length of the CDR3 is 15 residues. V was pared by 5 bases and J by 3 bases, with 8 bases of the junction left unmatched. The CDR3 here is CASSLIGQGIYEQYF. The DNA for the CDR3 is TGTGCCAGCAGCCTCATAGGACAGGGGATCTACGAGCAGTACTTC.

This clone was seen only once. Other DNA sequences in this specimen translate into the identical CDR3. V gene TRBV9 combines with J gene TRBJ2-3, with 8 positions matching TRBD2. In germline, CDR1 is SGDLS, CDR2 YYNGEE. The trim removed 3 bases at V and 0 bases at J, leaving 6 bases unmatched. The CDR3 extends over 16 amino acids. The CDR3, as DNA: TGTGCCAGCAGCGCCACTAGCGGAGCGAGCACAGATACGCAGTATTTT. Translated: CASSATSGASTDTQYF.

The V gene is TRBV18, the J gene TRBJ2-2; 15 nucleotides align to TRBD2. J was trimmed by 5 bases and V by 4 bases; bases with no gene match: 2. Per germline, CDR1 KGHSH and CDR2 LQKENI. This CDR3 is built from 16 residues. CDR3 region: CASSQGLAGGTGELFF. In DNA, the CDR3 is TGTGCCAGCTCACAGGGACTAGCGGGAGGAACCGGGGAGCTGTTTTTT.

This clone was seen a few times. CDR3 region: CASSPTSEVAYEQYF. The CDR3 DNA reads as TGCGCCAGCAGCCCGACTAGCGAAGTCGCCTACGAGCAGTACTTC. J is TRBJ2-7 and V is TRBV4-3; 8 bases are shared with TRBD2. The CDR3 has 15 residues. Losses at the gene ends were 4 bases for V and 2 bases for J; bases not matched to a gene: 7. Germline CDR1 reads LGHNA; CDR2 reads YSLEER.

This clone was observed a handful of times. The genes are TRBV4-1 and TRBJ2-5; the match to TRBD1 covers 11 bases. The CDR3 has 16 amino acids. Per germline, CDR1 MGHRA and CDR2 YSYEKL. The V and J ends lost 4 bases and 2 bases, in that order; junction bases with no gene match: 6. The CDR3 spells CASSRWDRGSQETQYF. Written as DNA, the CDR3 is TGCGCCAGCAGCCGATGGGACAGGGGGAGTCAAGAGACCCAGTACTTC.

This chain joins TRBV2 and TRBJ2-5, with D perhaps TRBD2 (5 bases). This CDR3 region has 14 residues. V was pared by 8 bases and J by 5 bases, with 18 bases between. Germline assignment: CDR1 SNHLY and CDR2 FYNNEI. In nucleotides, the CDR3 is TGTGCCAGCCAACTACTTACTAGTTACGAGACCCAGTACTTC. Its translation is CASQLLTSYETQYF.

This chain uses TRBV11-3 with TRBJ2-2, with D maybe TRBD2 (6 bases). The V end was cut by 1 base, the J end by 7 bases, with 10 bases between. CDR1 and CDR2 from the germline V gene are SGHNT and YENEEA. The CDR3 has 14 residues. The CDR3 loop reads CASSLVGGRGELFF. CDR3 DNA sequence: TGTGCCAGCAGCTTAGTCGGGGGACGCGGGGAGCTGTTTTTT. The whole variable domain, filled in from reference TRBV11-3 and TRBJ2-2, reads EAGVVQSPRYKIIEKKQPVAFWCNPISGHNTLYWYLQNLGQGPELLIRYENEEAVDDSQLPKDRFSAERLKGVDSTLKIQPAELGDSAVYLCASSLVGGRGELFFGEGSRLTVL.

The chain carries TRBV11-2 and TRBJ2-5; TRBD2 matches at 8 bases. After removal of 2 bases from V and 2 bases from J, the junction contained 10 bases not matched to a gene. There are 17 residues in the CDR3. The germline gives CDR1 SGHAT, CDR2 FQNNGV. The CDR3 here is CASSLPAGADMQETQYF. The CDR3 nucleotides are TGTGCCAGCAGCTTACCAGCGGGAGCCGATATGCAAGAGACCCAGTACTTC.

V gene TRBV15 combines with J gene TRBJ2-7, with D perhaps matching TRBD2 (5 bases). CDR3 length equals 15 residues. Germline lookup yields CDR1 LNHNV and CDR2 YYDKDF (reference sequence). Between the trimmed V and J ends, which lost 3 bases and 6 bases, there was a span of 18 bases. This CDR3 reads CATSRETGNPSEQYF. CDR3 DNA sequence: TGTGCCACCAGCAGGGAAACCGGGAACCCTAGCGAGCAGTACTTC.

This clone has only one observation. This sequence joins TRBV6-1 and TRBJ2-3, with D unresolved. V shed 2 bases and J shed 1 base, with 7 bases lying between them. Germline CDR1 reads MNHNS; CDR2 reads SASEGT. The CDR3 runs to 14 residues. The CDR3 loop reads CASSERGGTDTQYF. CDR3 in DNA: TGTGCCAGCAGTGAACGTGGAGGCACAGATACGCAGTATTTT.

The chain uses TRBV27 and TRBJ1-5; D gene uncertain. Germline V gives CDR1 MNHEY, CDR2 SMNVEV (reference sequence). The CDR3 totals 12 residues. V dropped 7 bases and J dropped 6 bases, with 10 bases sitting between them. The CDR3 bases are TGTGCCAGCACTACCTCCGGTCAGCCCCAGCATTTT. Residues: CASTTSGQPQHF.

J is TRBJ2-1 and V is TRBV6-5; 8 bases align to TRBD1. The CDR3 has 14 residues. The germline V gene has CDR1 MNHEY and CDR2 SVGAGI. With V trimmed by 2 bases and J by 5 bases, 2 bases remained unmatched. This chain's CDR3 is CASSYLTGDNEQFF. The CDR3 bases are TGTGCCAGCAGTTACCTGACAGGGGACAATGAGCAGTTCTTC.

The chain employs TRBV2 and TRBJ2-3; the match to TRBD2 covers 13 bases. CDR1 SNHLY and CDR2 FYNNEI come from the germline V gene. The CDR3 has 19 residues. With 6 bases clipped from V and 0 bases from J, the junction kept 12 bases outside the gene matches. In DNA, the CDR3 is TGTGCCAGCAGCGGGGGACTAGCGGGATCCTACTTTAGCACAGATACGCAGTATTTT. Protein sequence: CASSGGLAGSYFSTDTQYF.

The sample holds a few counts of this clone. The CDR3 sequence: CASSYRRENTEAFF. The DNA for the CDR3 is TGTGCCAGCAGTTACCGCAGGGAGAACACTGAAGCTTTCTTT. The rearrangement uses TRBV6-5 and TRBJ1-1, with TRBD1 as a possible D gene (5 bases). The CDR3 has 14 amino acids. V was clipped by 2 bases and J by 1 base, with 8 bases between them. The V gene's germline CDR1 is MNHEY and CDR2 SVGAGI.

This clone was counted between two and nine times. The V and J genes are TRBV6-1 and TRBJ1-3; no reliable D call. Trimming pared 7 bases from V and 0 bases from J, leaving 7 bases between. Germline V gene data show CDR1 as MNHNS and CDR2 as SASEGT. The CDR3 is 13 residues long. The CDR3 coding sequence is TGTGCCAGCATCTCAGGCTCTGGAAACACCATATATTTT. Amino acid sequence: CASISGSGNTIYF.

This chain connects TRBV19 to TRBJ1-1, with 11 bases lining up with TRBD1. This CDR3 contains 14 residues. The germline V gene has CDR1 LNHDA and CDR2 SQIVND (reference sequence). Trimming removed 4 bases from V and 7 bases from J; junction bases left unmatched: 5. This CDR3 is CASSTQGQGVEAFF. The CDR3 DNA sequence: TGTGCCAGTAGTACCCAGGGACAGGGGGTTGAAGCTTTCTTT.